This TCR beta chain originates from a study of cytomegalovirus exposure and HLA in healthy donors. It was with 60 Vbeta and 13 Jbeta primers that the PCR ran. The assay was immunoSEQ multiplex PCR, and TCRdb's table has in-frame clones only and misses some. The table shows roughly 160,000 clones, with 80% occurring only once. Study-wide findings and caveats: Information on immune exposure was restricted to one variable (CMV serostatus). The analysis excluded some indistinguishable V segments, including TRBV6-2 and TRBV6-3.

V lost 5 bases and J lost 7, with 8 bases in between. Germline V lookup: CDR1 SGHNT, CDR2 YENEEA. The CDR3 is made up of 12 amino acids. As to this clone: What it binds is unknown.

The chain couples TRBV11-3 to TRBJ2-2; perhaps TRBD2 as D (5 bases). Sequenced: PBMCs. The sequence was obtained from a woman in her fifties or sixties in good health and CMV-seronegative. The chain's CDR3 is CASSPRGGELFF. The CDR3 bases are TGTGCCAGCAGCCCCCGGGGCGGGGAGCTGTTTTTT.